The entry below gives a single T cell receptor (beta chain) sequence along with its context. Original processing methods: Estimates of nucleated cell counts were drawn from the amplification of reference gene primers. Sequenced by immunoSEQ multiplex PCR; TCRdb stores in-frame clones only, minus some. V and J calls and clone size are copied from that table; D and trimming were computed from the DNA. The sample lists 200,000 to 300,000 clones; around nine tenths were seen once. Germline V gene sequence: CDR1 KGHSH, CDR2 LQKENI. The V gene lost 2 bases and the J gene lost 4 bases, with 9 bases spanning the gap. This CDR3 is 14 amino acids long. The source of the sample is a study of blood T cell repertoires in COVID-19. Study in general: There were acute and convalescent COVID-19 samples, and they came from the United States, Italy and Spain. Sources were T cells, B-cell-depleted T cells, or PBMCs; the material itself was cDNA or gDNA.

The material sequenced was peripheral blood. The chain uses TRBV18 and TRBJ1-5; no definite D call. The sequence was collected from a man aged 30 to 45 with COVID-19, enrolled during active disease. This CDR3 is CASSPTPDNQPQHF. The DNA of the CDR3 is TGTGCCAGCTCACCAACGCCAGATAATCAGCCCCAGCATTTT.